These 14 T cell receptor beta chains share one sample of origin, sequenced in a study of cytomegalovirus exposure and HLA in healthy donors. The PCR ran on 60 Vbeta and 13 Jbeta primers. The protocol was immunoSEQ multiplex PCR, while the TCRdb copy is restricted to in-frame clones and leaves out a portion. The sample includes around 40,000 clones. The sequenced material came from PBMCs. These receptors were taken from a man aged 25-40 years in good health and CMV-seronegative.

The V call is TRBV7-9, the J call TRBJ1-1, with D possibly matching TRBD1 (6 bases). V lost 9 bases and J 6 bases, leaving 14 bases between the germline ends. The germline CDR1 and CDR2 sequences are SEHNR and FQNEAQ (reference sequence). The CDR3 sequence is 12 residues long. CDR3 in amino acids: CASLGGAAEAFF. The CDR3 DNA reads as TGTGCCAGTCTAGGGGGGGCTGCTGAAGCTTTCTTT.

The rearrangement uses TRBV18 and TRBJ2-1; the D gene is possibly TRBD1 (6 bases). V gave up 0 bases and J gave up 5 bases, with 14 bases separating them. Germline loops: CDR1 KGHSH, CDR2 LQKENI. The CDR3 covers 16 residues. This chain's CDR3 is CASSPPPWTDNNEQFF. The CDR3, as DNA: TGTGCCAGCTCACCACCCCCTTGGACAGACAACAATGAGCAGTTCTTC.

The genes are TRBV30 and TRBJ2-2; possibly TRBD2 for D (6 bases). Germline loops: CDR1 GTSNPN, CDR2 SVGIG (reference sequence). The CDR3 is 15 amino acids. Trimming shortened V by 0 bases and J by 3 bases, and 11 bases separated the two germline ends. DNA for the CDR3: TGTGCCTGGAGTGTATTAGCGGAGGACACCGGGGAGCTGTTTTTT. It specifies CAWSVLAEDTGELFF.

The gene calls are TRBV9 and TRBJ1-3, with D unresolved. The CDR3 is 18 residues long. The germline V gene has CDR1 SGDLS and CDR2 YYNGEE. V dropped 3 bases and J dropped 0 bases, with 19 bases sitting between them. CDR3 sequence: CASSAPLRDMSSGNTIYF. The CDR3 DNA sequence: TGTGCCAGCAGCGCTCCCCTTAGAGACATGAGCTCTGGAAACACCATATATTTT.

The J gene is TRBJ2-3, the V gene TRBV18, with D possibly matching TRBD1 (6 bases). V was cut by 3 bases and J by 6 bases, with 13 bases left in between. The CDR3 loop spans 14 amino acids. Germline CDR1 is KGHSH and CDR2 is LQKENI. The DNA of the CDR3 is TGTGCCAGCTCACCGGTGGGGGCGCAGGATACGCAGTATTTT. This translates into CASSPVGAQDTQYF.

This chain joins TRBV6-5 and TRBJ1-5; 7 bases map to TRBD1. CDR3 length equals 15 residues. From germline, CDR1 is MNHEY and CDR2 SVGAGI. The trim removed 4 bases at V and 1 base at J, leaving 4 bases unmatched. The CDR3: CASSLGGVSNQPQHF. The CDR3 DNA reads TGTGCCAGCAGTTTAGGGGGCGTGAGCAATCAGCCCCAGCATTTT.

The V gene is TRBV19, the J gene TRBJ1-4; D possibly corresponds to TRBD1 (5 bases). Germline V gene data show CDR1 as LNHDA and CDR2 as SQIVND (reference sequence). Trimming shortened V by 6 bases and J by 8 bases, and 16 bases separated the two germline ends. CDR3 length: 14 residues. CDR3 coding DNA: TGTGCCAGTAGGGAAACAGGAGTACGCGAAAAACTGTTTTTT. Translation: CASRETGVREKLFF.

This chain connects TRBV18 to TRBJ2-7; possibly TRBD1 for D (5 bases). Germline values: CDR1 KGHSH, CDR2 LQKENI. This CDR3 has 14 amino acids. Trimming stripped 2 bases from V and 4 bases from J, with 12 bases between. CDR3 protein: CASSPIATAYEQYF. The CDR3 DNA reads TGTGCCAGCTCACCAATCGCGACAGCTTACGAGCAGTACTTC.

About this clone itself: One end of the junction does not line up with germline, which may come from a read error. The DNA for the CDR3 is TGTGCCAGCAGCGTAGAGCCCTCCCACAATGAGCAGTTCTTC. Amino acids: CASSVEPSHNEQFF. The rearrangement links TRBV9 to TRBJ2-1; D is ambiguous. The V gene's germline CDR1 is SGDLS and CDR2 YYNGEE. The CDR3 extends over 14 amino acids.

The rearrangement uses TRBV16 and TRBJ1-5, with D unresolved. CDR1 KGHSY and CDR2 FQNENV come from the germline V gene. The CDR3 consists of 11 residues. Trimming pared 4 bases from V and 9 bases from J, leaving 7 bases between. CDR3 in amino acids: CASSPSGPQHF. In DNA form, the CDR3 reads TGTGCCAGCAGCCCCAGTGGGCCCCAGCATTTT.

The rearrangement links TRBV6-5 to TRBJ2-2; TRBD1 is a possible D gene (6 bases). Germline CDR1 MNHEY, CDR2 SVGAGI. V gave up 6 bases and J gave up 3 bases, with 11 bases separating them. The CDR3 runs to 14 residues. CDR3 loop: CASRRDTYTGELFF. The CDR3 DNA reads TGTGCCAGCAGAAGGGACACCTACACCGGGGAGCTGTTTTTT.

The chain employs TRBV2 and TRBJ1-3; TRBD1 is a possible D gene (6 bases). This CDR3 has 14 residues. Germline CDR1 is SNHLY and CDR2 is FYNNEI. Trimming took 4 bases from V and 6 from J, leaving 13 bases between them. In DNA, the CDR3 is TGTGCCAGCAGTGGGGCCAGGGGAGCAAACACCATATATTTT. Translating it yields CASSGARGANTIYF.

The genes are TRBV6-5 and TRBJ2-2; D remains ambiguous. Germline V lookup: CDR1 MNHEY, CDR2 SVGAGI. Trimming removed 2 bases from V and 1 base from J, with 11 bases in between. The CDR3 covers 16 residues. The CDR3 DNA reads TGTGCCAGCAGTTACGGCCGGGTTGGGAACACCGGGGAGCTGTTTTTT. Amino acids: CASSYGRVGNTGELFF.

This chain links TRBV6-1 with TRBJ2-4; the match to TRBD1 covers 8 bases. Germline trimming cut 6 bases from V and 4 bases from J; bases unmatched to any gene: 5. Germline V lookup: CDR1 MNHNS, CDR2 SASEGT. This CDR3 spans 14 amino acids. CDR3 region: CASSAQGGKNIQYF. As DNA, the CDR3 is TGTGCCAGCAGCGCACAGGGGGGAAAAAACATTCAGTACTTC.